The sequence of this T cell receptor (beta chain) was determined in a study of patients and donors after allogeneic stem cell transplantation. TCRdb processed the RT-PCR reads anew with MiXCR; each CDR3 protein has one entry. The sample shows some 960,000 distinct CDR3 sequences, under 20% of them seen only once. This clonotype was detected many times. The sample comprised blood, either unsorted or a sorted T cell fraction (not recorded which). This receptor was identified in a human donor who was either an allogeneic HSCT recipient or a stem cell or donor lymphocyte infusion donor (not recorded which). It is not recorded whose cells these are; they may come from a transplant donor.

The CDR3 DNA is TGTGCCAGCAGCTTAGGAAATAACTATGGCTACACCTTC. As protein: CASSLGNNYGYTF. The chain carries TRBV7-8 and TRBJ1-2; D ambiguous. The CDR3 is made up of 13 amino acids. Trimming took 1 base from V and 1 from J, leaving 4 bases between them. Germline V gives CDR1 SGHVS, CDR2 FQNEAQ.